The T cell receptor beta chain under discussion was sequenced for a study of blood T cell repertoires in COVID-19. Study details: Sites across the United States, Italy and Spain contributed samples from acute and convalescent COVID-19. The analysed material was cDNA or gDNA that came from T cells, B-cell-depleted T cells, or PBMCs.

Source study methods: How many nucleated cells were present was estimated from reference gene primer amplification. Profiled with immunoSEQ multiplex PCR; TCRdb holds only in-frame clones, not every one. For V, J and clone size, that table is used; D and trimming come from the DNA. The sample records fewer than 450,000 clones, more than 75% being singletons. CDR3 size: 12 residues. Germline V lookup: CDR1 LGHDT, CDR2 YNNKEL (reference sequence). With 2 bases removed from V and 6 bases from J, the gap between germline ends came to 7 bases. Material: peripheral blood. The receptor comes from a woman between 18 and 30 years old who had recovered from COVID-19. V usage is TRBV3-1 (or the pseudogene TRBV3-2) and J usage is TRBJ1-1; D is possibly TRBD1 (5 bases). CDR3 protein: CASSQRGAEAFF. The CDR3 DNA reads TGTGCCAGCAGCCAAAGGGGTGCTGAAGCTTTCTTT.